This is a list of T cell receptor beta chains from one sample in a study of T cell repertoires in cytomegalovirus infection. TCRdb re-derived calls from the reads in MiXCR, one entry per CDR3 protein. The profile covers 150,000 to 200,000 distinct CDR3 sequences, with roughly 30% appearing a single time and roughly 29% taken by the ten largest. Input material: PBMCs. The receptors here all came from a human donor in good health (CMV status not recorded). Some clones in this sample may be carry-over from other donors' samples. CDR3s include the opening cysteine and the closing phenylalanine or tryptophan. Each record gives: V gene, clone size, D gene, CDR3 length, J gene, CDR3 protein, CDR3 DNA. A D gene is named only where the DNA matches it firmly. Expanded clones get a size class; other rows say once, few or many, or leave the size out.

>TRBV2|few|NA|14|TRBJ2-7
CASSEADRFYEQYF
TGTGCCAGCAGTGAAGCAGACAGATTCTACGAGCAGTACTTC
>TRBV12-3/TRBV12-4|NA|NA|15|TRBJ1-4
CASSPSLGRAEKLFF
TGTGCCAGCAGCCCGAGCCTCGGCAGGGCGGAAAAACTGTTTTTT
>TRBV12-3/TRBV12-4|NA|TRBD1|14|TRBJ1-4
CASTIGTGYETLFF
TGTGCCAGCACCATCGGGACAGGGTACGAAACACTGTTTTTT
>TRBV7-2|few|NA|13|TRBJ1-2
CASSLVGFDGYTF
TGTGCCAGCAGCTTAGTGGGATTTGATGGCTACACCTTC
>TRBV5-3|NA|NA|11|TRBJ1-1
CASIFNTEAFF
TGTGCCAGCATCTTCAACACTGAAGCTTTCTTT
>TRBV7-9|NA|NA|15|TRBJ1-2
CASSPFGATNYGYTF
TGTGCCAGCAGCCCCTTCGGGGCCACTAACTATGGCTACACCTTC
>TRBV20-1|NA|TRBD2|14|TRBJ2-7
CSAGGAGGRGEQYF
TGCAGTGCGGGGGGAGCGGGGGGCAGGGGCGAGCAGTACTTC
>TRBV20-1|many|NA|11|TRBJ2-5
CSARDGQTQYF
TGCAGTGCTAGAGATGGGCAGACCCAGTACTTC
>TRBV2|NA|NA|13|TRBJ1-2
CARTGAANYGYTF
TGTGCCAGGACGGGCGCAGCTAACTATGGCTACACCTTC
>TRBV2|NA|NA|13|TRBJ2-2
CASSPWAEGELFF
TGTGCCAGCAGTCCTTGGGCAGAGGGGGAGCTGTTTTTT
>TRBV7-2|NA|NA|15|TRBJ1-4
CASSLHGQPNEKLFF
TGTGCCAGCAGCTTACACGGACAGCCAAATGAAAAACTGTTTTTT
>TRBV10-3|few|TRBD2|12|TRBJ2-7
CAISGGGYEQYF
TGTGCCATCAGTGGGGGGGGCTACGAGCAGTACTTC
>TRBV11-2|NA|NA|13|TRBJ2-5
CASSPLAEETQYF
TGTGCCAGCAGCCCCCTTGCCGAAGAGACCCAGTACTTC
>TRBV7-2|NA|NA|13|TRBJ1-2
CAGSASGVGGYTF
TGTGCCGGGAGCGCCTCAGGGGTAGGGGGCTACACCTTC
>TRBV6-8|once|TRBD1|17|TRBJ1-2
CASSLTGTGIFLDGYTF
TGTGCCAGCAGCCTAACCGGGACAGGGATCTTTCTGGATGGCTACACCTTC
>TRBV6-6|NA|NA|11|TRBJ2-1
CASSGLSEQFF
TGTGCCAGCAGTGGCCTTAGTGAGCAGTTCTTC
>TRBV12-5|few|NA|14|TRBJ1-1
CASGFGSDWTEAFF
TGTGCTAGTGGTTTTGGGTCCGATTGGACTGAAGCTTTCTTT
>TRBV19|NA|NA|13|TRBJ1-1
CASKEGGGTEAFF
TGTGCCAGTAAGGAGGGAGGGGGCACTGAAGCTTTCTTT
>TRBV4-2|few|NA|16|TRBJ2-3
CASSQLGPESTDTQYF
TGTGCCAGCAGCCAGCTGGGACCGGAGAGCACAGATACGCAGTATTTT
>TRBV2|many|TRBD1|15|TRBJ2-5
CASRNHRGRGETQYF
TGTGCCAGCAGGAATCACAGGGGGCGTGGAGAGACCCAGTACTTC
>TRBV7-6|many|NA|16|TRBJ2-5
CASSPRQGGRQETQYF
TGTGCCAGCAGCCCACGACAGGGCGGGAGGCAAGAGACCCAGTACTTC
>TRBV25-1|few|NA|14|TRBJ2-7
CASSPQGLEGEQYF
TGTGCCAGCAGCCCACAGGGCCTAGAGGGCGAGCAGTACTTC
>TRBV7-9|few|NA|15|TRBJ1-4
CASSLPDSRNEELFF
TGTGCCAGCAGTCTTCCGGACAGCCGTAATGAGGAACTGTTTTTT
>TRBV7-8|NA|TRBD1|18|TRBJ2-7
CASSLVTIRQGGTYEQYF
TGTGCCAGCAGCTTAGTTACCATCAGACAGGGGGGGACCTACGAGCAGTACTTC
>TRBV20-1|NA|NA|13|TRBJ2-4
CSAEVAGKNIQYF
TGCAGTGCAGAGGTGGCAGGGAAGAACATTCAGTACTTC
>TRBV5-4|few|NA|15|TRBJ2-1
CASSPGTFSYNEQFF
TGTGCCAGCAGCCCCGGGACCTTCTCCTACAATGAGCAGTTCTTC